The source of this T cell receptor (beta chain) is a study of identical twins. MiXCR, run by TCRdb on the 5' RACE reads, gives a single entry per CDR3 protein. The sample has 700,000 or so distinct CDR3 sequences; more than 6.5% are singletons. This CDR3 is built from 13 residues. This clonotype has only a few counts. These records were also assigned to another study, of yellow fever vaccine responses in identical twins.

The rearrangement uses TRBV21-1 and TRBJ2-3. TRBV21-1 is marked as a pseudogene. The clonotype originates from a woman between 18 and 30 years old in good health. Specimen: PBMCs. Here the CDR3 reads CASSAQTTDTQYF. The CDR3 bases are TGTGCCAGCAGCGCTCAGACCACAGATACGCAGTATTTT.